Shown below are 15 T cell receptor beta chains from a single sample sequenced in a study of T-cell reconstitution after alpha-beta-depleted transplantation in children. Unique molecular identifiers were built into the TCRbeta library. In TCRdb, the PCR reads were re-called with MiXCR into one record per CDR3 protein. The data hold around 700,000 distinct CDR3 sequences, with 13% observed a single time. Source: PBMCs, taken before TCRalphabeta/CD19-depleted stem cell transplant. The receptors shown here come from a girl aged 2-15 years with congenital amegakaryocytic thrombocytopenia, due to receive a stem cell transplant.

This clonotype was seen at least ten times. The chain recombines TRBV7-8 with TRBJ2-3; no firm D call. V gave up 0 bases and J gave up 7 bases, with 14 bases separating them. Germline V gives CDR1 SGHVS, CDR2 FQNEAQ. The length of the CDR3 is 15 residues. CDR3 DNA: TGTGCCAGCAGCTTAGCGTCCCGAATCCACCATACGCAGTATTTT. Translating it yields CASSLASRIHHTQYF.

For this clonotype: Compared with germline, one end of the junction differs, possibly owing to a read error. V is TRBV20-1 and J is TRBJ2-1; 12 bases map to TRBD2. This CDR3 contains 15 residues. Germline values: CDR1 DFQATT, CDR2 SNEGSKA (reference sequence). The CDR3 bases are TGCAGTGCTACCGGACTAGCGGGAACCTATAATGAGCAGTTCTTC. Translating it yields CSATGLAGTYNEQFF.

Concerning this clonotype: Since a much larger clone is just one base distant, this may be a read error. This rearrangement joins TRBV12-3 or TRBV12-4 to TRBJ2-3, with D possibly being TRBD1 (7 bases). The length of the CDR3 is 14 residues. CDR3 protein: CASSIRGGTVTQYF. The CDR3 coding sequence is TGTGCCAGCAGTATTCGGGGCGGGACAGTTACGCAGTATTTT.

In this sample, this clonotype turned up many times. This chain connects TRBV29-1 to TRBJ1-1; the D gene is possibly TRBD1 (5 bases). Germline V gives CDR1 SQVTM, CDR2 ANQGSEA. With 7 bases removed from V and 10 bases from J, the gap between germline ends came to 22 bases. CDR3 length: 13 residues. The CDR3 loop reads CSAPPPGPGTAFF. The CDR3, as DNA: TGCAGCGCCCCACCCCCTGGTCCCGGGACAGCTTTCTTT.

This clonotype showed up just a few times. V and J are TRBV6-2 or TRBV6-3 and TRBJ2-3, with D perhaps TRBD2 (6 bases). CDR1 is MNHEY, CDR2 SVGEGT, per germline. This CDR3 is built from 16 residues. Trimming removed 7 bases at V and 1 base at J, with 18 bases between. The DNA for the CDR3 is TGTGCCAGCACCTTCCCTTCTAGCGCCGGCACAGATACGCAGTATTTT. Translation: CASTFPSSAGTDTQYF.

Of note for this clonotype: This could be a read error, since a much larger clone is one nucleotide away. The chain joins TRBV7-9 to TRBJ2-1, with 11 bases identical to TRBD2. CDR3 length: 15 residues. In germline, CDR1 is SEHNR, CDR2 FQNEAQ (reference sequence). CDR3 sequence reads: CTSRQLAGVSNEQFF. The DNA of the CDR3 is TGTACCAGCAGGCAACTAGCGGGAGTGAGTAATGAGCAGTTCTTC.

In its sample, this clonotype was seen once. V gene TRBV2 combines with J gene TRBJ2-3; D is uncertain. The V gene lost 5 bases and the J gene lost 2 bases, with 11 bases spanning the gap. This CDR3 is 14 amino acids long. Germline CDR1 SNHLY, CDR2 FYNNEI. For the CDR3, the DNA is TGTGCCAGCAGTCAAGACATATTCACAGATACGCAGTATTTT. Translated: CASSQDIFTDTQYF.

V usage is TRBV11-1 and J usage is TRBJ2-3; TRBD2 matches 16 bases. The ends lost 4 bases at V and 3 bases at J; junction bases unmatched: 7. The CDR3 covers 18 residues. Germline V gene sequence: CDR1 SGHAT, CDR2 FQDESV (reference sequence). The CDR3 loop is CASSSAGLAGGFTDTQYF. The DNA of the CDR3 is TGTGCCAGCAGCTCGGCGGGACTAGCGGGAGGGTTTACAGATACGCAGTATTTT.

This clonotype has at least ten counts. Here the CDR3 DNA reads TGCGCCAGCAGCTTGCAACAGTTCCTAGCGGGAGGAAGGTACAATGAGCAGTTCTTC. Its protein product is CASSLQQFLAGGRYNEQFF. This sequence joins TRBV5-1 and TRBJ2-1, with TRBD2 identical over 11 bases. The V segment lost 1 base and the J segment 4 bases; nucleotides outside the gene matches: 13. Germline assignment: CDR1 SGHRS and CDR2 YFSETQ. This CDR3 spans 19 amino acids.

There are many counts of this clonotype. The rearrangement joins TRBV20-1 to TRBJ2-7; TRBD2 might be the D (5 bases). The germline CDR1 and CDR2 sequences are DFQATT and SNEGSKA (reference sequence). The CDR3 is made up of 14 amino acids. Trimming took off 1 base at V and 0 bases at J, with 10 bases between the two ends. The CDR3 DNA follows: TGCAGTGCTAGAGCGAGGGCACACTCCTACGAGCAGTACTTC. Translation: CSARARAHSYEQYF.

V gene TRBV20-1 combines with J gene TRBJ1-1, with D unclear. V lost 3 bases, J lost 1 base, and 9 bases lay in between. Germline lookup yields CDR1 DFQATT and CDR2 SNEGSKA (reference sequence). The CDR3 totals 13 residues. CDR3 in amino acids: CSASRPRNTEAFF. The CDR3 region has the DNA TGCAGTGCTAGCCGGCCCAGGAACACTGAAGCTTTCTTT.

This CDR3 reads CASSSNARTDTQYF. CDR3 coding DNA: TGTGCCAGCAGCTCTAATGCGAGGACAGATACGCAGTATTTT. The chain employs TRBV7-9 and TRBJ2-3; no clear D. V was trimmed by 4 bases and J by 3 bases, leaving 11 bases between them. Germline loops: CDR1 SEHNR, CDR2 FQNEAQ (reference sequence). This CDR3 has 14 amino acids.

This clonotype was seen at least ten times. The V and J genes are TRBV12-3 or TRBV12-4 and TRBJ1-2; TRBD1 agrees at 7 bases. This CDR3 has 13 amino acids. The trim removed 11 bases at V and 6 bases at J, leaving 12 bases unmatched. CDR3 in amino acids: CAAQRTGFHGYTF. For the CDR3, the DNA is TGTGCCGCCCAACGGACAGGATTCCATGGCTACACCTTC.

The table lists this clonotype with a few counts. The chain uses TRBV5-1 and TRBJ2-5; D perhaps matches TRBD1 (6 bases). V was cut by 4 bases and J by 2 bases, with 15 bases left in between. The CDR3 sequence is 15 residues long. Germline V gives CDR1 SGHRS, CDR2 YFSETQ. CDR3 sequence reads: CASSVLQGTQETQYF. CDR3 coding DNA: TGCGCCAGCAGCGTCCTACAGGGCACACAAGAGACCCAGTACTTC.

J is TRBJ1-2 and V is TRBV7-3; D is undetermined. The V gene lost 5 bases and the J gene lost 4 bases, with 11 bases spanning the gap. Germline-derived CDR1 and CDR2 are SGHTA and FQGTGA. This CDR3 has 13 amino acids. The CDR3 loop reads CASSPETAYGYTF. CDR3 DNA sequence: TGTGCCAGCAGCCCAGAAACGGCCTATGGCTACACCTTC.